Shown below are 27 T cell receptor beta chains from a single sample sequenced in a study of shared clonotypes between healthy human individuals. Repertoires were generated with immunoSEQ multiplex PCR, while TCRdb's copy carries only in-frame clones and drops some. Seen here are 2 million to 2.5 million clones, roughly 93% observed once, and the top ten hold 0.36%. Material: naive CD4+ T cells from PBMCs. Subset: CD45RA+ positively selected. The receptors derive from a man between 18 and 29 years old in good health. Some clones in this sample may be carry-over from other donors' samples.

The chain uses TRBV27 and TRBJ1-5; D unclear. Germline V gives CDR1 MNHEY, CDR2 SMNVEV (reference sequence). This CDR3 contains 16 residues. V was trimmed by 5 bases and J by 2 bases, leaving 16 bases between them. CDR3 region: CASSPRIVTGNQPQHF. The CDR3 nucleotides read TGTGCCAGCAGTCCTCGGATCGTAACGGGCAATCAGCCCCAGCATTTT.

The V and J genes are TRBV28 and TRBJ2-7, with a tentative D call TRBD1 (5 bases). This CDR3 has 14 residues. Germline V gene lookup returns CDR1 MDHEN and CDR2 SYDVKM. Trimming left V 3 bases short and J 2 bases short, with 11 bases between. The CDR3 DNA reads TGTGCCAGCAGTTTTCTGCAGGGAACCTACGAGCAGTACTTC. Residues: CASSFLQGTYEQYF.

Comment on this clone: The same CDR3 can be traced to other DNA sequences in this sample. This chain joins TRBV29-1 and TRBJ2-7; 11 positions match TRBD2. After removal of 0 bases from V and 1 base from J, the junction contained 5 bases not matched to a gene. Germline-derived CDR1 and CDR2 are SQVTM and ANQGSEA. The CDR3 loop spans 16 amino acids. CDR3 DNA: TGCAGCGTTGAAGACCTCGGGACTAGCGGTTCCTACGAGCAGTACTTC. This codes for CSVEDLGTSGSYEQYF.

The V gene is TRBV7-9, the J gene TRBJ2-7; 10 positions match TRBD1. The CDR3 loop spans 15 amino acids. V lost 2 bases and J lost 4; bases outside the gene matches: 5. Germline CDR1 SEHNR, CDR2 FQNEAQ (reference sequence). CDR3 DNA sequence: TGTGCCAGCAGCTTATCCCGGGACAGGGGATACGAGCAGTACTTC. Amino acid sequence: CASSLSRDRGYEQYF.

This clone was counted once. This rearrangement joins TRBV28 to TRBJ2-2, with D perhaps being TRBD1 or TRBD2 (5 bases each). Germline assignment: CDR1 MDHEN and CDR2 SYDVKM. V was cut by 7 bases and J by 0 bases, with 12 bases left in between. CDR3 size: 15 residues. CDR3 residues: CASTPLGANTGELFF. CDR3 nucleotides: TGTGCCAGCACCCCCTTGGGGGCGAACACCGGGGAGCTGTTTTTT.

The chain combines TRBV5-5 with TRBJ1-4; the D is unclear. CDR1 is SGHKS and CDR2 is YYEKEE in the germline V gene (reference sequence). CDR3 length equals 14 residues. The V gene lost 2 bases and the J gene lost 3 bases, with 8 bases spanning the gap. CDR3: CASSFMGSNEKLFF. DNA of the CDR3: TGTGCCAGCAGCTTCATGGGTTCTAATGAAAAACTGTTTTTT.

This chain links TRBV2 with TRBJ2-6; a possible D gene is TRBD1 (5 bases). The CDR3 totals 16 residues. In germline, CDR1 is SNHLY, CDR2 FYNNEI. The V end lost 7 bases, the J end lost 2 bases, and 15 bases lay between the germline ends. CDR3 DNA: TGTGCCAGCACCCTCGCCTGGGGCACTGGGGCCAACGTCCTGACTTTC. This codes for CASTLAWGTGANVLTF.

In this sample, this clone turned up once. The chain employs TRBV11-2 and TRBJ2-3, with 11 bases matching TRBD1. The CDR3 runs to 15 residues. The germline CDR1 and CDR2 sequences are SGHAT and FQNNGV. V dropped 5 bases and J dropped 3; count of bases not matched to a gene: 4. CDR3 sequence: CASSPGTGGTDTQYF. The DNA of the CDR3 is TGTGCCAGCAGCCCCGGGACAGGGGGTACAGATACGCAGTATTTT.

The chain uses TRBV12-2 and TRBJ2-7; TRBD1, the table's D call, lacks a check against the DNA. TRBV12-2 is a recognized pseudogene. The CDR3 contains 13 residues. The DNA for the CDR3 is TGTGCAAGTCGTCAAGGACAGGGCTACGAGCAGTACTTC. Translating gives CASRQGQGYEQYF.

Comment on this clone: At the DNA level, this CDR3 is encoded by other sequences in the same sample as well. J is TRBJ1-5 and V is TRBV9; D unresolved. Germline V gene lookup returns CDR1 SGDLS and CDR2 YYNGEE. This CDR3 region has 15 residues. Deletions cut 0 bases from V and 0 bases from J, with 7 bases between. In DNA, the CDR3 is TGTGCCAGCAGCGTAGGTAAGGCTAGCAATCAGCCCCAGCATTTT. Translated, it gives CASSVGKASNQPQHF.

The chain links TRBV5-1 to TRBJ2-5; D may be TRBD1 (5 bases). CDR3 length: 14 residues. CDR1 SGHRS and CDR2 YFSETQ come from the germline V gene. V shed 2 bases and J shed 0 bases, with 8 bases lying between them. The CDR3 is CASSFAGHQETQYF. CDR3 coding DNA: TGCGCCAGCAGCTTCGCAGGGCACCAAGAGACCCAGTACTTC. Variable domain in full (rest from reference TRBV5-1 and TRBJ2-5): KAGVTQTPRYLIKTRGQQVTLSCSPISGHRSVSWYQQTPGQGLQFLFEYFSETQRNKGNFPGRFSGRQFSNSRSEMNVSTLELGDSALYLCASSFAGHQETQYFGPGTRLLVL.

The V and J genes are TRBV4-2 and TRBJ1-1, with TRBD1 matching 8 bases. There are 16 residues in the CDR3. Trimming at V came to 5 bases and at J to 4 bases, leaving 12 bases not matched to a gene. CDR1 and CDR2 (germline): LGHNA, YNFKEQ. DNA of the CDR3: TGTGCCAGCAGCAGACTCGGACAGGGCAGGGCCACTGAAGCTTTCTTT. This encodes CASSRLGQGRATEAFF.

The chain recombines TRBV28 with TRBJ2-7; 11 bases fit TRBD2. Unmatched junction bases numbered 11, after V lost 5 bases and J lost 5 bases. The germline gives CDR1 MDHEN, CDR2 SYDVKM. The CDR3 is made up of 16 amino acids. CDR3 sequence (DNA): TGTGCCAGCAGTCCCGGTGGGGCTAGCGGGAGGCACGAGCAGTACTTC. Residues: CASSPGGASGRHEQYF. Full variable domain (outside the CDR3, taken from reference TRBV28 and TRBJ2-7): DVKVTQSSRYLVKRTGEKVFLECVQDMDHENMFWYRQDPGLGLRLIYFSYDVKMKEKGDIPEGYSVSREKKERFSLILESASTNQTSMYLCASSPGGASGRHEQYFGPGTRLTVT.

The chain couples TRBV27 to TRBJ1-3; 10 nucleotides align to TRBD1. The CDR3 is made up of 16 amino acids. Germline CDR1 and CDR2: MNHEY and SMNVEV (reference sequence). The J segment lost 7 bases and the V segment lost 5 bases, leaving 11 bases of the junction unmatched. CDR3 in amino acids: CASSPLGTGVRNTIYF. CDR3 DNA: TGTGCCAGCAGTCCCCTAGGGACAGGGGTGCGTAACACCATATATTTT.

This sequence joins TRBV29-1 and TRBJ1-5; maybe TRBD1 (6 bases). Germline V lookup: CDR1 SQVTM, CDR2 ANQGSEA. Trimming left V 6 bases short and J 0 bases short, with 12 bases between. CDR3 length: 14 amino acids. The CDR3 DNA follows: TGCAGCGTACAGGGAACAAATAGCAATCAGCCCCAGCATTTT. It is translated as CSVQGTNSNQPQHF.

The gene calls are TRBV7-2 and TRBJ2-7; D is perhaps TRBD1 (5 bases). Between the trimmed V and J ends, which lost 2 bases and 0 bases, there was a span of 8 bases. Germline CDR1 reads SGHTA; CDR2 reads FQGNSA. The CDR3 totals 14 residues. The CDR3 DNA reads as TGTGCCAGCAGCTTATTAGGGGTCTCCTACGAGCAGTACTTC. It encodes CASSLLGVSYEQYF.

The chain links TRBV6-5 to TRBJ2-6; no definite D call. The CDR3 covers 15 residues. The germline CDR1 and CDR2 sequences are MNHEY and SVGAGI. V was clipped by 2 bases and J by 2 bases, with 7 bases between them. CDR3: CASSYLETGANVLTF. In nucleotides, the CDR3 is TGTGCCAGCAGTTACCTGGAAACTGGGGCCAACGTCCTGACTTTC.

The chain is built from TRBV28 and TRBJ2-5; 10 nucleotides align to TRBD2. Germline CDR1 and CDR2: MDHEN and SYDVKM. The junction had 9 bases not matched to a gene; V was cut back by 3 bases and J by 5 bases. The CDR3 totals 16 residues. The CDR3, as DNA: TGTGCCAGCAGTTTCGCGCTAGCGGGGGAGCGGGAGACCCAGTACTTC. Protein: CASSFALAGERETQYF.

This sequence joins TRBV7-2 and TRBJ1-5, with D perhaps TRBD1 (6 bases). The length of the CDR3 is 15 residues. Germline CDR1 is SGHTA and CDR2 is FQGNSA. Trimming left V 1 base short and J 6 bases short, with 13 bases between. The chain's CDR3 is CASSLGRGGGQPQHF. In DNA form, the CDR3 reads TGTGCCAGCAGCTTAGGGCGGGGGGGCGGTCAGCCCCAGCATTTT.

Points on this clone: The same CDR3 can be traced to other DNA sequences in this sample. This sequence joins TRBV19 and TRBJ2-7; tentatively, D is TRBD2 (6 bases). The CDR3 contains 14 residues. The germline gives CDR1 LNHDA, CDR2 SQIVND (reference sequence). V was trimmed by 3 bases and J by 2 bases, leaving 11 bases between them. DNA of the CDR3: TGTGCCAGTAGTATTGGGCGGGGTACCTACGAGCAGTACTTC. Protein sequence: CASSIGRGTYEQYF.

This CDR3 reads CASSATDSGANVLTF. CDR3 nucleotides: TGTGCCAGCTCAGCTACAGACTCTGGGGCCAACGTCCTGACTTTC. This chain connects TRBV18 to TRBJ2-6; D ambiguous. With 5 bases removed from V and 0 bases from J, the gap between germline ends came to 8 bases. This CDR3 has 15 residues. Germline CDR1 and CDR2: KGHSH and LQKENI.

The V and J genes are TRBV28 and TRBJ1-1, with D possibly matching TRBD1 (5 bases). Germline CDR1 is MDHEN and CDR2 is SYDVKM. Deletions cut 4 bases from V and 1 base from J, with 16 bases between. The CDR3 runs 16 residues. CDR3 amino acids: CASSYTGPPGNTEAFF. CDR3 DNA sequence: TGTGCCAGCAGTTATACAGGCCCCCCTGGGAACACTGAAGCTTTCTTT.

J is TRBJ2-7 and V is TRBV4-3; D is unresolved. Germline V lookup: CDR1 LGHNA, CDR2 YSLEER. The CDR3 sequence is 14 residues long. The V end lost 0 bases, the J end lost 4 bases, and 10 bases lay between the germline ends. DNA of the CDR3: TGCGCCAGCAGCCAAGAATTACGACCGTACGAGCAGTACTTC. This gives the protein CASSQELRPYEQYF.

The chain employs TRBV11-3 and TRBJ2-3; a weak D match, TRBD2 (6 bases). There are 15 residues in the CDR3. Looked up from germline, CDR1 is SGHNT and CDR2 is YENEEA. The ends were cut back, 1 base at V and 3 bases at J, with 11 bases in the middle. The CDR3 loop is CASSLGGEQTDTQYF. DNA of the CDR3: TGTGCCAGCAGCTTAGGGGGGGAACAGACAGATACGCAGTATTTT. Complete variable domain (other parts from reference TRBV11-3 and TRBJ2-3): EAGVVQSPRYKIIEKKQPVAFWCNPISGHNTLYWYLQNLGQGPELLIRYENEEAVDDSQLPKDRFSAERLKGVDSTLKIQPAELGDSAVYLCASSLGGEQTDTQYFGPGTRLTVL.

The rearrangement joins TRBV27 to TRBJ1-2, with D hard to call. This CDR3 region has 13 residues. With 4 bases removed from V and 5 bases from J, the gap between germline ends came to 11 bases. CDR1 MNHEY and CDR2 SMNVEV come from the germline V gene (reference sequence). CDR3 amino acids: CASSSFSRYGYTF. DNA of the CDR3: TGTGCCAGCAGTTCCTTTTCGAGGTATGGCTACACCTTC.

The chain uses TRBV6-5 and TRBJ2-7, with D uncertain. V was trimmed by 0 bases and J by 2 bases, leaving 11 bases between them. The CDR3 is 15 amino acids. Germline CDR1 and CDR2: MNHEY and SVGAGI. Written as DNA, the CDR3 is TGTGCCAGCAGTTACTCGTATGCTGGGACCTACGAGCAGTACTTC. Its protein is CASSYSYAGTYEQYF.

J is TRBJ2-2 and V is TRBV6-1; 8 nucleotides line up with TRBD2. This CDR3 is built from 14 residues. Germline V gene sequence: CDR1 MNHNS, CDR2 SASEGT. Losses at the gene ends were 6 bases for V and 6 bases for J; bases not matched to a gene: 6. CDR3 in amino acids: CASSVSGVAGELFF. CDR3 DNA sequence: TGTGCCAGCAGCGTTAGCGGGGTGGCCGGGGAGCTGTTTTTT.